The entry that follows covers one TCR beta chain sequence. No antigen is known for it. Clones were read by immunoSEQ multiplex PCR, and TCRdb kept only the in-frame ones, dropping some. The data contain tens of thousands of clones, about four fifths of them singletons. This sample was included in a study of CD4 T cell repertoires in COVID-19. Study information: CFSE-low cells expanded nine to eleven days with IL-2, then restimulated with other coronavirus spikes. Study results and limitations: Two or all three memory subsets shared several highly expanded SARS-CoV-2-reactive clonotypes. Between roughly 6.5 and 28% of SARS-CoV-2 clonotypes also appeared in SARS-CoV and/or HKU1 spike cultures.

With 1 base clipped from V and 1 base from J, the junction kept 2 bases outside the gene matches. This CDR3 spans 15 amino acids. CDR1 and CDR2 (germline): SGHVS, FQNEAQ. The clonotype originates from a human donor who had COVID-19. This chain connects TRBV7-8 to TRBJ2-7; TRBD2 matches 9 bases. The sequencing here drew on CD4+ T cells from peripheral blood, taken after recovery from COVID-19. Here the CDR3 reads CASSLERGASYEQYF. The CDR3 nucleotides are TGTGCCAGCAGCTTAGAGCGGGGGGCTTCCTACGAGCAGTACTTC.